This T cell receptor (beta chain) was found in a study of cytomegalovirus exposure and HLA in healthy donors. Whole-study findings and limits: Presence/absence analyses assumed roughly uniform sequencing depth across donors. In a later analysis, DRB1 alleles had the most associated TCRs; HLA-C alleles the fewest.

The PCR was carried out with 60 Vbeta primers and 13 Jbeta primers. The method was immunoSEQ multiplex PCR; TCRdb's version includes in-frame clones alone and lacks a portion of them. Here the sample spans roughly 120,000 clones, around three quarters being singletons. In regard to this clone: Antigen: not known.

The clonotype originates from a woman aged 18-29 years in good health and CMV-seropositive. Material for sequencing was PBMCs.

CDR3 coding DNA: TGTGCCAGCAGCGCCACCTCCGGGACAGAGAGCTCCTACAATGAGCAGTTCTTC. Amino acid sequence: CASSATSGTESSYNEQFF. The V call is TRBV28, the J call TRBJ2-1; TRBD1 agrees at 7 bases. Unmatched junction bases numbered 14, after V lost 6 bases and J lost 0 bases. The length of the CDR3 is 18 residues. Germline values: CDR1 MDHEN, CDR2 SYDVKM. The full variable domain, in which reference TRBV28 and TRBJ2-1 provide the parts outside the CDR3, is DVKVTQSSRYLVKRTGEKVFLECVQDMDHENMFWYRQDPGLGLRLIYFSYDVKMKEKGDIPEGYSVSREKKERFSLILESASTNQTSMYLCASSATSGTESSYNEQFFGPGTRLTVL.